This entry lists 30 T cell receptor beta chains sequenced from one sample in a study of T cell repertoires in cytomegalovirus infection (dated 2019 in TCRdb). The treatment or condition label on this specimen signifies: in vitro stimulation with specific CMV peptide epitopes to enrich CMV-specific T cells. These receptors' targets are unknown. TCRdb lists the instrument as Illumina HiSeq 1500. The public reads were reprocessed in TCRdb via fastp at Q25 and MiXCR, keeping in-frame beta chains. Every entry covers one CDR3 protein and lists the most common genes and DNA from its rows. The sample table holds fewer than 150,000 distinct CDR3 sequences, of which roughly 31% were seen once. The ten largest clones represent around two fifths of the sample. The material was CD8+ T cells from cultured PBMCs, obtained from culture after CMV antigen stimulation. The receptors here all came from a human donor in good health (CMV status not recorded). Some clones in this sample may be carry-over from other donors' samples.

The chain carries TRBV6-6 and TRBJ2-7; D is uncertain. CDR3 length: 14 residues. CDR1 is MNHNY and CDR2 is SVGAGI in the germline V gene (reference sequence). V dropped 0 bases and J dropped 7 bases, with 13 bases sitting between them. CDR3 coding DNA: TGTGCCAGCAGTTACTCGATCACAGCAGTGGAGCAGTACTTC. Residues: CASSYSITAVEQYF.

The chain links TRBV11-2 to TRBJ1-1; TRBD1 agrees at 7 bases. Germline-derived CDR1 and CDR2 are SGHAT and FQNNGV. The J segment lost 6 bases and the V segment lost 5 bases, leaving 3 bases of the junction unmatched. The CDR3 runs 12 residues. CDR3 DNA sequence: TGTGCCAGCAGCACAGGGGACGCTGAAGCTTTCTTT. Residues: CASSTGDAEAFF.

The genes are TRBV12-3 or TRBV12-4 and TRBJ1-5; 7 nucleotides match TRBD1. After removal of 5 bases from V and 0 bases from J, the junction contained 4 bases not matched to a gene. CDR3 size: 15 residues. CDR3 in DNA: TGTGCCAGCAGTCCGACAGGGTTTAGCAATCAGCCCCAGCATTTT. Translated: CASSPTGFSNQPQHF.

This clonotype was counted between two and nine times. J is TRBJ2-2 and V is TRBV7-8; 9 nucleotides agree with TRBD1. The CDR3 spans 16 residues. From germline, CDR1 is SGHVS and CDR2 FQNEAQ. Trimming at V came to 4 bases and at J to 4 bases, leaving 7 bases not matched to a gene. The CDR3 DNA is TGTGCCAGCAGCTCCCTGGACAGGGGCCGCACCGGGGAGCTGTTTTTT. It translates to CASSSLDRGRTGELFF.

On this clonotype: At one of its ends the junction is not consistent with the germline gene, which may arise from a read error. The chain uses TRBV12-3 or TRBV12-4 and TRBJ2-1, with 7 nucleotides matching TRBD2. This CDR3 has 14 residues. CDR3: CASLWEGDYDEQFF. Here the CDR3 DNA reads TGTGCCAGCCTTTGGGAGGGAGACTACGATGAGCAGTTCTTC.

The CDR3 bases are TGTGCCAGCAGCCCTGATGACCGAAGAGGTTCACCCCTCCACTTT. Encoded protein: CASSPDDRRGSPLHF. V is TRBV7-3 and J is TRBJ1-6; D not certain. V was cut by 5 bases and J by 9 bases, with 17 bases left in between. The CDR3 has 15 amino acids. The germline CDR1 and CDR2 sequences are SGHTA and FQGTGA.

The CDR3 DNA follows: TGTGCCAGCAGTTTGGGGCTAGCGGGGGGTCACGAGCAGTACTTC. Translating gives CASSLGLAGGHEQYF. This chain joins TRBV12-3 or TRBV12-4 and TRBJ2-7, with 11 nucleotides matching TRBD2. The CDR3 sequence is 15 residues long. Trimming cost V 3 bases and J 5 bases; bases outside gene matches: 6.

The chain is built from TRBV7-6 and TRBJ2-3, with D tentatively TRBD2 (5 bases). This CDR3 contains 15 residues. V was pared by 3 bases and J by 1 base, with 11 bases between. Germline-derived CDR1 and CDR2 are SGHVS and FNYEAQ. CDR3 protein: CASSFPVGGTDTQYF. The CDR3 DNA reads TGTGCCAGCAGCTTTCCCGTCGGGGGCACAGATACGCAGTATTTT.

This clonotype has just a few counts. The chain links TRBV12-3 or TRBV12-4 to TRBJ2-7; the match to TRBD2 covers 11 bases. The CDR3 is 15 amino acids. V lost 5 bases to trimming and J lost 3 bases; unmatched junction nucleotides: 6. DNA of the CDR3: TGTGCCAGCAGTCCCCGGGGACTAGCGGTCTACGAGCAGTACTTC. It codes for CASSPRGLAVYEQYF.

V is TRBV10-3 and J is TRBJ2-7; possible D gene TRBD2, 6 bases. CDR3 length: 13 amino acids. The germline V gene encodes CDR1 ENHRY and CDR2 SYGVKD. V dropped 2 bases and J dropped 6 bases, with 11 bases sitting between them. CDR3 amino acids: CAISERTGSEQYF. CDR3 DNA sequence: TGTGCCATCAGTGAGCGAACCGGGAGCGAGCAGTACTTC.

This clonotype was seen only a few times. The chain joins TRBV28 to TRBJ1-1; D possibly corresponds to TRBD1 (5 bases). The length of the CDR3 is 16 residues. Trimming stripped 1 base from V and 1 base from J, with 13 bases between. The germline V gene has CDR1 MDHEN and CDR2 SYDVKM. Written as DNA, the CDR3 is TGTGCCAGCAGTTTATACCGGGGCCTTAGGAACACTGAAGCTTTCTTT. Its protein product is CASSLYRGLRNTEAFF.

The CDR3 sequence is CASSLSRYRGSYEQYF. For the CDR3, the DNA is TGTGCCAGCAGTTTATCGAGGTACAGGGGGTCCTACGAGCAGTACTTC. The chain recombines TRBV27 with TRBJ2-7; 8 bases map to TRBD1. This CDR3 region has 16 residues. V lost 0 bases and J lost 1; bases outside the gene matches: 5. Looked up from germline, CDR1 is MNHEY and CDR2 is SMNVEV (reference sequence).

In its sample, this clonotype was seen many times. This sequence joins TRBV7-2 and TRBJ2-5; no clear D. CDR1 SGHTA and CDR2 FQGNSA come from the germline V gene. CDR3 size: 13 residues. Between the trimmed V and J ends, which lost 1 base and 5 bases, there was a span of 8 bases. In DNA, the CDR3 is TGTGCCAGCAGCTTAGTTAGTACGGAGACCCAGTACTTC. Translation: CASSLVSTETQYF.

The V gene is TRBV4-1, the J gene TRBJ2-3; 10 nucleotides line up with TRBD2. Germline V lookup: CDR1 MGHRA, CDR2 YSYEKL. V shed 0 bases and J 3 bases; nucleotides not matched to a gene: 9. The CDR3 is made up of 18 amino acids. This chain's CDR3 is CASSQEGGLAGVTDTQYF. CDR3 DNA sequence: TGCGCCAGCAGCCAAGAGGGGGGGCTAGCGGGGGTGACAGATACGCAGTATTTT.

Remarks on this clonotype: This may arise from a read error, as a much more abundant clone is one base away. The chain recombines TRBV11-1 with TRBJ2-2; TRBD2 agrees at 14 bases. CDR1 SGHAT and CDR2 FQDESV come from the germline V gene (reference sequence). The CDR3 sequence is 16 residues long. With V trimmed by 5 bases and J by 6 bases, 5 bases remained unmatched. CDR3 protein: CASSPTSGGAAGELFF. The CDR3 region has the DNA TGTGCCAGCAGCCCGACTAGCGGGGGGGCCGCCGGGGAGCTGTTTTTT.

The CDR3 is CASSPRLTADQPDTQYF. The CDR3 DNA reads TGTGCCAGCAGCCCCCGACTGACGGCCGATCAGCCAGATACGCAGTATTTT. V is TRBV7-6 and J is TRBJ2-3; D not certain. The V gene lost 5 bases and the J gene lost 4 bases, with 22 bases spanning the gap. The CDR3 covers 17 residues. Germline V CDR1 and CDR2: SGHVS, FNYEAQ.

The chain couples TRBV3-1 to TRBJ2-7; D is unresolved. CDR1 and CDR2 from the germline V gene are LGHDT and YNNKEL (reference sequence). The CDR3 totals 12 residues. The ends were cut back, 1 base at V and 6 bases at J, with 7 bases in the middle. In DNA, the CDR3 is TGTGCCAGCAGCCAAGGGCCAGGCGAGCAGTACTTC. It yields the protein CASSQGPGEQYF.

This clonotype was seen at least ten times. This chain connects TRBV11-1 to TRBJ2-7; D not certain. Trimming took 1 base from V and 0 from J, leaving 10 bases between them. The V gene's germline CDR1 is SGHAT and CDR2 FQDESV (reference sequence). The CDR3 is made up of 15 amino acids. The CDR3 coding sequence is TGTGCCAGCAGCTTAGATTCTCGGAGCTCCTACGAGCAGTACTTC. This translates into CASSLDSRSSYEQYF.

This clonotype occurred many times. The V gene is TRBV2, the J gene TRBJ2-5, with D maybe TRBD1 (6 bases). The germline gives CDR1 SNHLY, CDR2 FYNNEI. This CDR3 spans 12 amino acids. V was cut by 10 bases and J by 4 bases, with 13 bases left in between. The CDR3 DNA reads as TGTGCCACCTCGGAAGGGGGAGAGACCCAGTACTTC. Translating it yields CATSEGGETQYF.

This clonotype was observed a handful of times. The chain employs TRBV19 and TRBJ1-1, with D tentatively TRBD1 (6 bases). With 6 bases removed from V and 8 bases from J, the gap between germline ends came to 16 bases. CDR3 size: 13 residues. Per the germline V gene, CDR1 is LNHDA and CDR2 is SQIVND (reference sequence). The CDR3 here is CASRLTGIKEAFF. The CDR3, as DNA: TGTGCCAGTAGGCTGACAGGAATTAAGGAAGCTTTCTTT.

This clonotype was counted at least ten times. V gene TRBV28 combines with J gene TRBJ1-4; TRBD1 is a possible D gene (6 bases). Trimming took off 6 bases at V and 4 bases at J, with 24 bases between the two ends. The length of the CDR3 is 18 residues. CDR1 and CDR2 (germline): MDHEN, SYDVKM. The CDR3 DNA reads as TGTGCCAGCAGGACGACAACTCGGAGGAGGGGGTTTAATGAAAAACTGTTTTTT. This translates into CASRTTTRRRGFNEKLFF.

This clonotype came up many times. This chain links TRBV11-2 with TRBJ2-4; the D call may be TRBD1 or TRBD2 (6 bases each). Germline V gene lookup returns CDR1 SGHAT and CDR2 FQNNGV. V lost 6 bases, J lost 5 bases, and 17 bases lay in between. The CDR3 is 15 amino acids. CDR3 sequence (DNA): TGTGCCAGCAGTACCCGTCCCGGGGGCCAAAACATTCAGTACTTC. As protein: CASSTRPGGQNIQYF.

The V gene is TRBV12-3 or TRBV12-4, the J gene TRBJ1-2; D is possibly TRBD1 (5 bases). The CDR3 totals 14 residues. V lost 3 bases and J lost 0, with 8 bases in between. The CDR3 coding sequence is TGTGCCAGCAGTTTGGGGGTAGCTAACTATGGCTACACCTTC. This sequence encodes CASSLGVANYGYTF.

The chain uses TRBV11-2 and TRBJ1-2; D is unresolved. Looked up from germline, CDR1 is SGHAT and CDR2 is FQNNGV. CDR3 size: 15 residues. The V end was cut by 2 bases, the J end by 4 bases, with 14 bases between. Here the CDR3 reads CASSLTWVEGYGYTF. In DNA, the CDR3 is TGTGCCAGCAGCTTAACGTGGGTCGAGGGCTATGGCTACACCTTC.

CDR3 nucleotide sequence: TGTGCCAGCAGCTTATCGGCGGGGGGCTCCTACAATGAGCAGTTCTTC. Translation gives CASSLSAGGSYNEQFF. This rearrangement joins TRBV7-2 to TRBJ2-1; 8 positions match TRBD2. Germline V gives CDR1 SGHTA, CDR2 FQGNSA. V lost 2 bases to trimming and J lost 0 bases; unmatched junction nucleotides: 3. CDR3 length equals 16 residues.

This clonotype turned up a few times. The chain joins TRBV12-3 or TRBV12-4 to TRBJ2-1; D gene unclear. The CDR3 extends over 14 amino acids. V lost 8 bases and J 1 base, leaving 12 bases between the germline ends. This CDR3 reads CASRSVLSYNEQFF. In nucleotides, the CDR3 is TGTGCCAGCCGCAGCGTACTTTCCTACAATGAGCAGTTCTTC.

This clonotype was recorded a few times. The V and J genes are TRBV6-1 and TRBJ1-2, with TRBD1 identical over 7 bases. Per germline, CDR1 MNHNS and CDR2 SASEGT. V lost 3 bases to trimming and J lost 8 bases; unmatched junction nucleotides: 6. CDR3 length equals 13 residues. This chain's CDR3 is CASSEGQYSGYTF. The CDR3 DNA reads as TGTGCCAGCAGTGAGGGACAGTATTCGGGCTACACCTTC.

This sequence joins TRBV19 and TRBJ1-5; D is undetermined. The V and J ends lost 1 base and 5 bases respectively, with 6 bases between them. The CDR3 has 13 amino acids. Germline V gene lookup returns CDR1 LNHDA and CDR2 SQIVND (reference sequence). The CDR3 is CASSIVLYQPQHF. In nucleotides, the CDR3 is TGTGCCAGTAGTATAGTCCTTTATCAGCCCCAGCATTTT. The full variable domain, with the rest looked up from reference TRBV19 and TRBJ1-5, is DGGITQSPKYLFRKEGQNVTLSCEQNLNHDAMYWYRQDPGQGLRLIYYSQIVNDFQKGDIAEGYSVSREKKESFPLTVTSAQKNPTAFYLCASSIVLYQPQHFGDGTRLSIL.

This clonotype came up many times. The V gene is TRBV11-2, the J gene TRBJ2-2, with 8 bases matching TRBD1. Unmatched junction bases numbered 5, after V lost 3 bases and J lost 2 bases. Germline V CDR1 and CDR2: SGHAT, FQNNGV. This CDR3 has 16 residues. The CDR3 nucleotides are TGTGCCAGCAGCTTTAGGACAGGGAGAAACACCGGGGAGCTGTTTTTT. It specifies CASSFRTGRNTGELFF.

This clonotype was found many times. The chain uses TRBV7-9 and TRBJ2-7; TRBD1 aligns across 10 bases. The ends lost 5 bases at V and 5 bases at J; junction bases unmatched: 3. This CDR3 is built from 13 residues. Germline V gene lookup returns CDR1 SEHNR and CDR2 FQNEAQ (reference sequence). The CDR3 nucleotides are TGTGCCAGCAGCGACAGGGGGCCCCACGAGCAGTACTTC. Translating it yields CASSDRGPHEQYF.